This entry features one T cell receptor (beta chain) sequence. Its cognate antigen is unknown. The sample comes from a study of cytomegalovirus exposure and HLA in healthy donors. V shed 4 bases and J shed 2 bases, with 11 bases lying between them. Germline CDR1 and CDR2: MGHDK and SYGVNS. The length of the CDR3 is 14 residues. Primers for the PCR totalled 60 Vbeta and 13 Jbeta. TCRdb's copy holds only in-frame clones and misses some; the assay was immunoSEQ multiplex PCR. The table has roughly 200,000 clones, 75% seen once. General study results and limits: The study flagged approximately 180 TCR beta chains as cytomegalovirus-associated. Per published reports, the classifier diagnosed cytomegalovirus status with high specificity and sensitivity. Analysis was carried out at a later point, and it linked a missense DCLRE1C variant to TCR beta V- and J-gene trimming. What was likely a sequencing artifact was a cluster of highly shared sequence variants.

Sequences were obtained from PBMCs. V and J are TRBV25-1 and TRBJ2-5; D is undetermined. This clonotype was obtained from a male donor in good health and CMV-seronegative. The CDR3 sequence: CASSVAGSQETQYF. DNA of the CDR3: TGTGCCAGCAGTGTCGCAGGCAGTCAAGAGACCCAGTACTTC.